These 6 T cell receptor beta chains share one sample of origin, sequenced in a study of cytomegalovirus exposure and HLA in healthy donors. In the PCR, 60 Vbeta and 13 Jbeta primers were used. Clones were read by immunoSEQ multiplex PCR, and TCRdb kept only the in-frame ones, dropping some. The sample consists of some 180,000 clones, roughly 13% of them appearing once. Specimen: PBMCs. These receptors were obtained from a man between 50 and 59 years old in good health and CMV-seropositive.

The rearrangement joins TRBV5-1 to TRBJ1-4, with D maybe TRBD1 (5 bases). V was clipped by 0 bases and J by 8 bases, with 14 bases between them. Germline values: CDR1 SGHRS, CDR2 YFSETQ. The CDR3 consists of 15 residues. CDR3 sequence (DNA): TGCGCCAGCAGCTTGGGCTCAGGGCTTAGGGAAAAACTGTTTTTT. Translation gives CASSLGSGLREKLFF.

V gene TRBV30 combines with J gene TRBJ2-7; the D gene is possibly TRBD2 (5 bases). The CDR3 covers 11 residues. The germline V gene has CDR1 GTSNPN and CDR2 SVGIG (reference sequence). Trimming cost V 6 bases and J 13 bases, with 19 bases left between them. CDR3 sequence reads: CACAPEDFTYF. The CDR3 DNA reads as TGTGCCTGTGCCCCAGAGGACTTCACTTACTTC.

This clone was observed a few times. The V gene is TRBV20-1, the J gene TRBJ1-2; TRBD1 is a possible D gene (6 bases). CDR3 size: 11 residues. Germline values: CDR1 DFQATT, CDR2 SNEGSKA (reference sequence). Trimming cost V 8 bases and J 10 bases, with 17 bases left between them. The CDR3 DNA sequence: TGCAGTACGGGGGGGCAACTCGACTACACCTTC. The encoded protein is CSTGGQLDYTF.

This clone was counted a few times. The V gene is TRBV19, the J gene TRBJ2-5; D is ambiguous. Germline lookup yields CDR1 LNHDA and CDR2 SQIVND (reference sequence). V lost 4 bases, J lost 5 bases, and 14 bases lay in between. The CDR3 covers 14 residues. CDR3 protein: CASSTVNRRETQYF. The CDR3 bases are TGTGCCAGTAGTACTGTAAACCGGCGGGAGACCCAGTACTTC.

CDR3 sequence (DNA): TGTGCCAGCACGCAGGGGGTAGGTGGCAATCAGCCCCAGCATTTT. Translating it yields CASTQGVGGNQPQHF. This chain links TRBV9 with TRBJ1-5; TRBD1 matches at 7 bases. This CDR3 comprises 15 residues. Germline V gene data show CDR1 as SGDLS and CDR2 as YYNGEE. J was trimmed by 2 bases and V by 6 bases; bases with no gene match: 8.

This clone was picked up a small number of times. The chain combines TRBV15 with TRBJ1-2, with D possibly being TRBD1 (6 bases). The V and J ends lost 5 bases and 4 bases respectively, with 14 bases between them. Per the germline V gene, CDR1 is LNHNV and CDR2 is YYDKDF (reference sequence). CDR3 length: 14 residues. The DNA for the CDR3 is TGTGCCACCAGCGTCTCGAGGGGGATCTATGGCTACACCTTC. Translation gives CATSVSRGIYGYTF.